The next 14 T cell receptor beta chains were all read from a single sample in a study of blood T cell repertoires in COVID-19 (dated by TCRdb to the early 2020s). Library preparation employed the immunoSEQ multiplex PCR assay. TCRdb took over this immuneACCESS table, retaining in-frame rearrangements with V and J assigned. Such tables are incomplete; in checked studies, under half of the missing clones stem from an unresolved V gene, and the remainder is unexplained. The sample table lists tens of thousands of clones, approximately 82% of them with a count of one. The ten largest make up around 10% of the sample. Sequencing input: peripheral blood. The receptors here all came from a human donor in a cohort sampled during active COVID-19.

J is TRBJ1-5 and V is TRBV20-1; TRBD1 agrees at 7 bases. The CDR3 consists of 15 residues. The junction had 9 bases not matched to a gene; V was cut back by 3 bases and J by 4 bases. Germline CDR1 and CDR2: DFQATT and SNEGSKA (reference sequence). CDR3 protein: CSASSRTGGNQPQHF. The CDR3 nucleotides read TGCAGTGCTAGTTCTCGGACAGGCGGGAATCAGCCCCAGCATTTT.

The chain recombines TRBV27 with TRBJ2-3, with 8 bases that match TRBD2. V shed 5 bases and J 1 base; nucleotides not matched to a gene: 11. This CDR3 contains 17 residues. CDR1 and CDR2 (germline): MNHEY, SMNVEV (reference sequence). CDR3 amino acids: CASSPNGGGWGTDTQYF. CDR3 DNA: TGTGCCAGCAGTCCAAACGGGGGGGGATGGGGCACAGATACGCAGTATTTT.

The V and J genes are TRBV15 and TRBJ1-2, with D perhaps TRBD1 (6 bases). Trimming cost V 0 bases and J 7 bases, with 12 bases left between them. The CDR3 is made up of 14 amino acids. The germline V gene has CDR1 LNHNV and CDR2 YYDKDF (reference sequence). The CDR3 sequence: CATSRDLGATGYTF. The CDR3 coding sequence is TGTGCCACCAGCAGAGACCTGGGGGCGACTGGCTACACCTTC.

The chain joins TRBV11-2 to TRBJ2-7; no definite D call. The V end lost 6 bases, the J end lost 3 bases, and 6 bases lay between the germline ends. Germline CDR1 reads SGHAT; CDR2 reads FQNNGV. There are 11 residues in the CDR3. CDR3 amino acids: CASSSFYEQYF. The CDR3, as DNA: TGTGCCAGCAGTTCCTTCTACGAGCAGTACTTC.

The chain employs TRBV7-9 and TRBJ2-1; a possible D gene is TRBD1 (6 bases). This CDR3 comprises 16 residues. The V gene lost 1 base and the J gene lost 4 bases, with 14 bases spanning the gap. Germline CDR1 SEHNR, CDR2 FQNEAQ (reference sequence). The CDR3 sequence is CASSLGAGARYNEQFF. CDR3 in DNA: TGTGCCAGCAGCTTAGGGGCAGGGGCAAGATACAATGAGCAGTTCTTC. Looking up the rest from reference TRBV7-9 and TRBJ2-1 gives the full variable domain: DTGVSQNPRHKITKRGQNVTFRCDPISEHNRLYWYRQTLGQGPEFLTYFQNEAQLEKSRLLSDRFSAERPKGSFSTLEIQRTEQGDSAMYLCASSLGAGARYNEQFFGPGTRLTVL.

This rearrangement joins TRBV6-2 or TRBV6-3 to TRBJ1-5; 7 bases are a match to TRBD1. The length of the CDR3 is 17 residues. Per the germline V gene, CDR1 is MNHEY and CDR2 is SVGEGT. V was clipped by 5 bases and J by 0 bases; unmatched bases: 10. CDR3 region: CASSHRQGANSNQPQHF. In DNA, the CDR3 is TGTGCCAGCAGTCACCGACAGGGAGCTAATAGCAATCAGCCCCAGCATTTT.

The CDR3 region is CASSETRGSPLHF. The CDR3, as DNA: TGCGCCAGCAGTGAGACGCGGGGTTCACCCCTCCACTTT. This chain joins TRBV10-1 and TRBJ1-6, with D unclear. Per the germline V gene, CDR1 is WNHNN and CDR2 is SYGVQD (reference sequence). V was trimmed by 2 bases and J by 9 bases, leaving 8 bases between them. CDR3 size: 13 residues.

The chain carries TRBV14 and TRBJ1-2; TRBD1 agrees at 7 bases. The V segment lost 0 bases and the J segment 7 bases; nucleotides outside the gene matches: 8. CDR3 length: 15 amino acids. Germline V gene lookup returns CDR1 SGHDN and CDR2 FVKESK. CDR3 in amino acids: CASSQDGQASRGYTF. In DNA, the CDR3 is TGTGCCAGCAGCCAAGACGGACAGGCGTCGCGTGGCTACACCTTC.

This clone appeared a single time. V is TRBV9 and J is TRBJ2-5, with 7 bases aligning to TRBD2. Germline CDR1 reads SGDLS; CDR2 reads YYNGEE. This CDR3 has 15 amino acids. The V and J ends lost 0 bases and 4 bases, in that order; junction bases with no gene match: 6. The CDR3 sequence is CASSVDREVVETQYF. The CDR3 bases are TGTGCCAGCAGCGTAGATCGGGAGGTGGTAGAGACCCAGTACTTC.

V usage is TRBV28 and J usage is TRBJ1-1; 7 bases agree with TRBD1. The CDR3 runs to 14 residues. V lost 8 bases and J lost 6; bases outside the gene matches: 12. The germline V gene has CDR1 MDHEN and CDR2 SYDVKM. CDR3: CASVAGRGIAEAFF. The DNA of the CDR3 is TGTGCCAGCGTGGCTGGCAGGGGGATCGCTGAAGCTTTCTTT.

Turning to this clone: Relative to the germline gene, one junction end is altered; a read error may explain this. The chain links TRBV6-5 to TRBJ2-1; D is uncertain. Germline V gene data show CDR1 as MNHEY and CDR2 as SVGAGI. This CDR3 contains 12 residues. CDR3 coding DNA: TGTGCCAGCAGCTACTCCGGTCTCACGCAGTTCTTC. It specifies CASSYSGLTQFF.

The chain links TRBV19 to TRBJ2-5; 8 nucleotides agree with TRBD2. V lost 9 bases, J lost 5 bases, and 8 bases stayed unmatched. Germline assignment: CDR1 LNHDA and CDR2 SQIVND (reference sequence). The CDR3 totals 13 residues. This CDR3 is CASREGGGETQYF. The CDR3 region has the DNA TGTGCCAGCCGCGAGGGCGGGGGGGAGACCCAGTACTTC.

This clone has just one count. The genes are TRBV5-1 and TRBJ1-4, with D perhaps matching TRBD1 (6 bases). V lost 0 bases, J lost 8 bases, and 11 bases lay in between. Germline values: CDR1 SGHRS, CDR2 YFSETQ. CDR3 length equals 14 residues. The CDR3: CASSLEQGREKLFF. CDR3 bases: TGCGCCAGCAGCTTGGAACAGGGACGAGAAAAACTGTTTTTT. Full variable domain (outside the CDR3, taken from reference TRBV5-1 and TRBJ1-4): KAGVTQTPRYLIKTRGQQVTLSCSPISGHRSVSWYQQTPGQGLQFLFEYFSETQRNKGNFPGRFSGRQFSNSRSEMNVSTLELGDSALYLCASSLEQGREKLFFGSGTQLSVL.

The chain uses TRBV25-1 and TRBJ2-7; 7 bases are shared with TRBD1. After removal of 0 bases from V and 2 bases from J, the junction contained 7 bases not matched to a gene. CDR1 and CDR2 (germline): MGHDK, SYGVNS. The CDR3 runs 16 residues. Here the CDR3 reads CASSEYSTGATYEQYF. CDR3 nucleotide sequence: TGTGCCAGCAGTGAATATAGTACAGGGGCGACCTACGAGCAGTACTTC.